This TCR beta chain was recorded in a study of blood T cell repertoires in COVID-19. Turning to the study itself: PBMCs, B-cell-depleted T cells, or T cells were the source of the cDNA or gDNA that made up the material.

Clones were read by immunoSEQ multiplex PCR, and TCRdb kept only the in-frame ones, dropping some. The sample has 65,000 to 75,000 clones, about 69% seen once. The length of the CDR3 is 14 residues. CDR1 and CDR2 (germline): SGHRS, YFSETQ. The trim removed 0 bases at V and 15 bases at J, leaving 10 bases unmatched. The specimen was peripheral blood. The sequence derives from an older man with acute or convalescent COVID-19. The chain employs TRBV5-1 and TRBJ2-1, with TRBD2 identical over 9 bases. DNA for the CDR3: TGCGCCAGCAGCTTGGACCCAGCGGGAGGAAGTGGGTTCTTC. Translated, it gives CASSLDPAGGSGFF.